This paragraph covers one T cell receptor (beta chain) sequence. Compared with germline, one end of the junction differs, possibly owing to a read error. The record originates from a study of CD8 T cells in Susac syndrome. Sequencing of TCR beta, carried out with a high-throughput approach, was applied to CD8+ and CD4+ T cells from the blood. From germline, CDR1 is KGHSH and CDR2 LQKENI. CDR3 length equals 14 residues. Reverse transcription of about 0.45 to 1 ug RNA was carried out with random hexamers. Multiplex immunoSEQ PCR targeted 54 Vbeta and 13 Jbeta TCR beta segments. MiXCR, applied by TCRdb to the immunoSEQ multiplex PCR reads, yields one record per CDR3 protein. The repertoire holds 330,000 or so distinct CDR3 sequences, with around 91% as singletons.

The TCR originated in a human donor with multiple sclerosis. The sequenced sample consisted of CD8+ T cells from PBMCs. The chain links TRBV18 to TRBJ1-1; possibly TRBD1 for D (6 bases). Written as DNA, the CDR3 is TGTGCCAGCTCATCACCCGGGGACAAGCCTGAAGCTTTCTTT. Protein product: CASSSPGDKPEAFF.